Included here is one T cell receptor (beta chain) sequence, with context. This CDR3 has 15 residues. Germline CDR1 reads SGHAT; CDR2 reads FQNNGV. After removal of 5 bases from V and 6 bases from J, the junction contained 6 bases not matched to a gene. The sample is drawn from a study of blood T cell repertoires in COVID-19. Sequencing was performed with immunoSEQ multiplex PCR; in TCRdb, only in-frame clones are kept and a portion is missing. The sample records about 230,000 clones, 88% being singletons. Participants were aged about 18 to 100 years from some 24 US areas. Participant reports of clinical history set cohort assignment.

Sequenced material: PBMCs or T cells enriched from blood (not recorded which). This chain joins TRBV11-2 and TRBJ2-1; 11 positions agree with TRBD2. The receptor was derived from a woman aged 40 to 50 with acute COVID-19. CDR3 in amino acids: CASSIPGLAANEQFF. In DNA, the CDR3 is TGTGCCAGCAGCATACCGGGACTAGCGGCCAATGAGCAGTTCTTC.